This is a list of T cell receptor beta chains from one sample in a study of cytomegalovirus exposure and HLA in healthy donors. Libraries were prepared by immunoSEQ multiplex PCR; TCRdb keeps only in-frame clonotypes and omits some of them. The sample shows under 150,000 clones, 60% to 85% of them seen only once. Input material: PBMCs. The receptor source for this set is a man under 40 in good health and CMV-seronegative. Each CDR3 is given with its conserved first and last residue. D genes are given only for firm matches. Clone size appears in some rows only: once, few, many, or a class for an expanded clone.

j_call | v_call | d_call | clone_size | cdr3_aa | cdr3_nt
TRBJ2-1 | TRBV7-2 | TRBD1 | NA | CASSQRQGSNNEQFF | TGTGCCAGCAGCCAACGACAGGGCTCCAACAATGAGCAGTTCTTC
TRBJ2-3 | TRBV19 | NA | NA | CASSTGPGTDPDTQYF | TGTGCCAGTAGTACCGGACCGGGAACTGACCCAGATACGCAGTATTTT
TRBJ1-1 | TRBV6-5 | TRBD1 | few | CASSLSGGWNTEAFF | TGTGCCAGCAGCCTTTCAGGGGGCTGGAACACTGAAGCTTTCTTT
TRBJ1-5 | TRBV19 | NA | few | CASSIAVVGTMSNQPQHF | TGTGCCAGTAGTATAGCTGTGGTAGGGACAATGAGCAATCAGCCCCAGCATTTT
TRBJ1-2 | TRBV7-6 | TRBD1 | NA | CASSLADRAQARSYTF | TGTGCCAGCAGCTTAGCTGACAGGGCGCAGGCCCGGAGCTACACCTTC
TRBJ1-4 | TRBV11-2 | TRBD1 | NA | CASSLGQGGEKLFF | TGTGCCAGCAGCTTGGGACAGGGAGGAGAAAAACTGTTTTTT
TRBJ1-5 | TRBV28 | NA | NA | CASSLIGEPQHF | TGTGCCAGCAGTTTAATAGGGGAGCCCCAGCATTTT
TRBJ1-1 | TRBV7-6 | NA | NA | CASSLAPGSPSRGTEAFF | TGTGCCAGCAGCTTAGCCCCGGGATCGCCGAGTAGAGGCACTGAAGCTTTCTTT
TRBJ2-3 | TRBV13 | TRBD1 | NA | CASSLGKGAIWTDTQYF | TGTGCCAGCAGCTTGGGTAAGGGGGCGATTTGGACAGATACGCAGTATTTT
TRBJ2-7 | TRBV7-7 | NA | NA | CASSSGPRGEQYF | TGTGCCAGCAGCTCGGGCCCTAGGGGCGAGCAGTACTTC
TRBJ1-2 | TRBV9 | TRBD1 | NA | CASSVAAQGDGYTF | TGTGCCAGCAGCGTAGCTGCCCAGGGGGATGGCTACACCTTC
TRBJ1-3 | TRBV18 | NA | NA | CASSPPGGLPGNTIYF | TGTGCCAGCTCACCACCGGGGGGACTACCTGGAAACACCATATATTTT
TRBJ2-1 | TRBV4-3 | TRBD1 | NA | CASSHGQDARELFF | TGCGCCAGCAGCCACGGACAGGATGCCCGAGAGTTGTTCTTC
TRBJ2-6 | TRBV27 | NA | NA | CASAFWGANVLTF | TGTGCCAGCGCGTTCTGGGGGGCCAACGTCCTGACTTTC
TRBJ2-7 | TRBV29-1 | NA | NA | CSVEVAYEQYF | TGCAGCGTTGAAGTAGCCTACGAGCAGTACTTC
TRBJ1-2 | TRBV30 | TRBD1 | NA | CAWSTGTGSSTF | TGTGCCTGGAGCACCGGGACAGGTTCGAGCACCTTC
TRBJ1-1 | TRBV5-8 | NA | NA | CASRALQGVVAEAFF | TGTGCCAGCAGGGCATTACAGGGCGTAGTCGCTGAAGCTTTCTTT
TRBJ2-7 | TRBV28 | NA | few | CASSQEGSQYF | TGTGCCAGCAGTCAGGAGGGCTCCCAGTACTTC
TRBJ1-6 | TRBV7-8 | NA | NA | CASSLGVGEGGNSPLHF | TGTGCCAGCAGCTTAGGGGTGGGGGAGGGCGGCAATTCACCCCTCCACTTT
TRBJ2-1 | TRBV27 | TRBD2 | once | CASRTFSDAGGISYNEQFF | TGTGCCAGCCGAACGTTCTCAGACGCGGGAGGGATCTCCTACAATGAGCAGTTCTTC
TRBJ1-1 | TRBV30 | NA | few | CAWSISSYGEAFF | TGTGCCTGGAGTATTAGCTCCTACGGTGAAGCTTTCTTT
TRBJ1-2 | TRBV5-6 | NA | once | CASSLGDYGYTF | TGTGCCAGCAGCTTGGGAGACTATGGCTACACCTTC
TRBJ1-2 | TRBV27 | TRBD1 | NA | CASSLLQGDYGYTF | TGTGCCAGCAGTTTACTACAGGGGGACTATGGCTACACCTTC
TRBJ2-5 | TRBV6-4 | NA | NA | CASSEGRGDQETQYF | TGTGCCAGCAGTGAAGGGCGGGGTGACCAAGAGACCCAGTACTTC
TRBJ2-7 | TRBV4-2 | NA | NA | CASSPPGQQAHEQYF | TGTGCCAGCAGCCCACCGGGACAACAGGCCCACGAGCAGTACTTC
TRBJ1-2 | TRBV30 | NA | NA | CAWTQGGEGVGYTF | TGTGCCTGGACCCAGGGAGGGGAGGGAGTTGGCTACACCTTC
TRBJ1-1 | TRBV25-1 | NA | NA | CASSEKVRTEAFF | TGTGCCAGCAGTGAAAAGGTGAGGACTGAAGCTTTCTTT
TRBJ1-5 | TRBV28 | TRBD1 | NA | CASSLRRTGNNQPQHF | TGTGCCAGCAGTTTAAGGCGGACAGGCAACAATCAGCCCCAGCATTTT
TRBJ1-5 | TRBV6-5 | NA | NA | CASSAGLLGNQPQHF | TGTGCCAGCAGCGCAGGGTTATTGGGCAATCAGCCCCAGCATTTT
TRBJ1-2 | TRBV28 | NA | NA | CASSSSYGYTF | TGTGCCAGCAGTTCGAGCTATGGCTACACCTTC
TRBJ2-2 | TRBV11-1 | NA | NA | CASSLEGFANTGELFF | TGTGCCAGCAGCTTAGAGGGGTTCGCGAACACCGGGGAGCTGTTTTTT
TRBJ2-7 | TRBV28 | NA | NA | CASSSRGDLIRYEQYF | TGTGCCAGCAGTTCAAGAGGGGACTTAATACGCTACGAGCAGTACTTC
TRBJ1-4 | TRBV11-3 | TRBD1 | NA | CASSSGQGEREKLFF | TGTGCCAGCAGCTCCGGACAGGGAGAAAGAGAAAAACTGTTTTTT
TRBJ1-6 | TRBV28 | NA | few | CASSPRRRNNSPLHF | TGTGCCAGCAGCCCAAGGCGGAGGAATAATTCACCCCTCCACTTT
TRBJ1-2 | TRBV4-2 | TRBD1 | NA | CASSQETGGHYGYTF | TGTGCCAGCAGCCAAGAAACAGGGGGCCACTATGGCTACACCTTC
TRBJ2-6 | TRBV2 | TRBD1 | NA | CASSRGSGANVLTF | TGTGCCAGCAGCAGGGGGTCTGGGGCCAACGTCCTGACTTTC
TRBJ1-2 | TRBV4-2 | TRBD1 | NA | CASSQGTGDYGYTF | TGTGCCAGCAGCCAAGGGACAGGGGACTATGGCTACACCTTC
TRBJ2-2 | TRBV5-1 | TRBD1 | NA | CASSPGGTGTGELFF | TGCGCCAGCAGCCCTGGTGGGACAGGGACCGGGGAGCTGTTTTTT
TRBJ2-5 | TRBV18 | TRBD1 | few | CASSRNTVGQGISGTQYF | TGTGCCAGCTCACGTAACACTGTTGGACAGGGTATTTCTGGGACCCAGTACTTC
TRBJ1-1 | TRBV6-5 | TRBD1 | NA | CASSYRGHTEAFF | TGTGCCAGCAGTTACAGGGGGCACACTGAAGCTTTCTTT
TRBJ2-7 | TRBV18 | TRBD1 | NA | CASSTGTGGYEQYF | TGTGCCAGCTCAACAGGGACAGGGGGCTACGAGCAGTACTTC
TRBJ1-1 | TRBV13 | NA | NA | CASSFPLLQANTEAFF | TGTGCCAGCAGCTTTCCCTTACTCCAAGCGAACACTGAAGCTTTCTTT
TRBJ2-3 | TRBV6-5 | TRBD1 | NA | CASSRGQGVVHTQYF | TGTGCCAGCAGTCGGGGACAGGGGGTGGTACATACGCAGTATTTT
TRBJ1-1 | TRBV9 | NA | once | CASSVDGGSEAFF | TGTGCCAGCAGCGTGGACGGGGGGTCTGAAGCTTTCTTT
TRBJ2-7 | TRBV28 | TRBD1 | NA | CASKDRDVLYEQYF | TGTGCCAGCAAAGACAGGGACGTCCTCTACGAGCAGTACTTC
TRBJ1-3 | TRBV28 | NA | few | CASRPGRGGNTIYF | TGTGCCAGCAGGCCAGGCAGGGGTGGAAACACCATATATTTT
TRBJ2-7 | TRBV7-9 | NA | few | CASSLGGGGPFYEQYF | TGTGCCAGCAGCTTAGGTGGAGGGGGCCCCTTCTACGAGCAGTACTTC
TRBJ1-1 | TRBV5-1 | NA | NA | CASSLDIPSRTEAFF | TGCGCCAGCAGCTTGGACATCCCCTCGAGGACTGAAGCTTTCTTT
TRBJ2-6 | TRBV7-9 | NA | few | CASSLQNSGANVLTF | TGTGCCAGCAGCTTACAGAACTCTGGGGCCAACGTCCTGACTTTC
TRBJ2-5 | TRBV10-1 | TRBD1 | NA | CASSESGQGRVETQYF | TGCGCCAGCAGTGAGTCCGGACAGGGAAGAGTAGAGACCCAGTACTTC
TRBJ2-5 | TRBV18 | NA | NA | CASSPAIGEQETQYF | TGTGCCAGCTCACCTGCTATCGGGGAACAAGAGACCCAGTACTTC